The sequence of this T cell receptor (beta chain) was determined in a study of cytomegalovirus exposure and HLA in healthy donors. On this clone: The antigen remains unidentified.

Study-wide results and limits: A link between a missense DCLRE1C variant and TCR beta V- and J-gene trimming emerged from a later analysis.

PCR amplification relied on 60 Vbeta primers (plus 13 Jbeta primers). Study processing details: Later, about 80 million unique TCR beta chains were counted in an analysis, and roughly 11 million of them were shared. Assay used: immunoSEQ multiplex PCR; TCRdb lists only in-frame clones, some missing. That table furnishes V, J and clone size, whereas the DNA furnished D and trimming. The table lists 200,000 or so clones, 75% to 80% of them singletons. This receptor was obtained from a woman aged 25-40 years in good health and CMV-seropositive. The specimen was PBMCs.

The CDR3 nucleotides are TGTGCCAGCAGCGTAGCCACCCTCGGAAACATTCAGTACTTC. Translated, it gives CASSVATLGNIQYF. The rearrangement joins TRBV9 to TRBJ2-4; D uncertain. This CDR3 has 14 amino acids. V lost 0 bases, J lost 6 bases, and 10 bases lay in between. The germline gives CDR1 SGDLS, CDR2 YYNGEE.